This note documents a single TCR beta chain sequence. The antigen is unknown. The ends lost 6 bases at V and 4 bases at J; junction bases unmatched: 9. This CDR3 is 14 amino acids long. CDR1 is SEHNR, CDR2 FQNEAQ, per germline (reference sequence). This sample is part of a study of CD8 T cells in ankylosing spondylitis. Study-wide points: CD8+ by phenotype, disease-linked clones were relatively rare in peripheral blood.

From the 5' RACE reads, TCRdb called clonotypes with MiXCR, one entry per CDR3 protein. The repertoire holds a few hundred thousand distinct CDR3 sequences, with around 20% as singletons. The sample consisted of blood, either unsorted or a sorted T cell fraction (not recorded which). The V and J genes are TRBV7-9 and TRBJ2-7; TRBD1 matches 7 bases. This receptor was obtained from a female donor with ankylosing spondylitis or in good health (not recorded which). This CDR3 is CASSFNRGGYEQYF. In DNA, the CDR3 is TGTGCCAGCAGTTTTAACAGGGGTGGTTACGAGCAGTACTTC.